This TCR beta chain is drawn from a study of T cell responses to AZD1222 COVID-19 vaccine. The CDR3 runs to 13 residues. Germline loops: CDR1 MNHEY, CDR2 SVGAGI. Trimming took off 2 bases at V and 4 bases at J, with 9 bases between the two ends. Sequenced by immunoSEQ multiplex PCR; TCRdb stores in-frame clones only, minus some. The data show around 130,000 clones, with around 94% seen just once and around 1.7% held by the top ten. The sample was peripheral blood, taken on day 0 of AZD1222 vaccination. The chain recombines TRBV6-5 with TRBJ2-7, with no clear D. This TCR was recovered from an adult in good health. This CDR3 reads CASSYPGGYEQYF. Written as DNA, the CDR3 is TGTGCCAGCAGTTACCCAGGCGGTTACGAGCAGTACTTC.